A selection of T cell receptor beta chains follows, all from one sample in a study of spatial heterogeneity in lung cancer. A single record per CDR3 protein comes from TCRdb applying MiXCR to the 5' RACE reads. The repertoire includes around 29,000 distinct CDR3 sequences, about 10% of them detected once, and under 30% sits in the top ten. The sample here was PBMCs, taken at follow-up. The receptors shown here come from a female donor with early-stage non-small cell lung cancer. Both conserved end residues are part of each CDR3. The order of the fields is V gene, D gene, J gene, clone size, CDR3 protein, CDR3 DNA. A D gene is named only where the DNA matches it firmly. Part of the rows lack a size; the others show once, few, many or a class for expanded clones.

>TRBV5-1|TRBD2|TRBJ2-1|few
CASSLSAGGYNEQFF
TGCGCCAGCAGCTTGTCCGCGGGGGGCTACAATGAGCAGTTCTTC
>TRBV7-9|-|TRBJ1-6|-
CASSRDTNNSPLHF
TGTGCCAGCAGCCGGGACACAAATAATTCACCCCTCCACTTT
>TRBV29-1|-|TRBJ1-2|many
CTLEDGDGYTF
TGCACCCTTGAAGATGGGGATGGCTACACCTTC
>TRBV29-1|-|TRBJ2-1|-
CSVESSFNEQFF
TGCAGCGTTGAAAGCAGTTTTAATGAGCAGTTCTTC
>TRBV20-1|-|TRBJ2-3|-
CSAREIPLGTQYF
TGCAGTGCTAGAGAGATACCCCTAGGTACGCAGTATTTT
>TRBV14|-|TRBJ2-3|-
CASSQIRTDTQYF
TGTGCCAGCAGCCAAATCCGCACAGATACACAGTATTTT
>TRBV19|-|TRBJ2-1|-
CASRGAGNSYNEQFF
TGTGCCAGTAGGGGAGCCGGTAACTCCTACAATGAGCAGTTCTTC
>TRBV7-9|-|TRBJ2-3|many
CASSYPIDGNLGDTQYF
TGTGCCAGCAGCTACCCCATAGATGGGAATCTGGGGGATACGCAGTATTTT
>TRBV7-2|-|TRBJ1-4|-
CASSLGVRGRANEKLFF
TGTGCCAGCAGCTTAGGAGTCCGGGGGCGAGCAAATGAAAAACTGTTTTTT
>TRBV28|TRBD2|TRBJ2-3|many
CASSRTSGGRFTQYF
TGTGCCAGCAGCCGCACTAGCGGGGGCCGGTTTACGCAGTATTTT
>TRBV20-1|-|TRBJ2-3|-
CSASGVMGDTDTQYF
TGCAGTGCTTCGGGGGTGATGGGAGACACAGATACGCAGTATTTT
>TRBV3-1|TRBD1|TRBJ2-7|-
CASSHSGQGFEQYF
TGTGCCAGCAGCCACAGCGGACAGGGCTTCGAGCAGTACTTC
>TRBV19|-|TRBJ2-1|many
CATSSSYNEQFF
TGTGCCACCTCAAGCTCCTACAATGAGCAGTTCTTC
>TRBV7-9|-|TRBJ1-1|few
CASSLDVSEAFF
TGTGCCAGCAGCTTAGACGTATCTGAAGCTTTCTTT
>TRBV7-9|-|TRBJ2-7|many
CASSSQTKGAYEQYF
TGTGCCAGCAGCTCCCAAACTAAAGGGGCCTACGAGCAGTACTTC
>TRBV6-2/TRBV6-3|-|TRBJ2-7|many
CASSRDRAGEQYF
TGTGCCAGCAGCAGAGACAGGGCGGGAGAGCAGTACTTC
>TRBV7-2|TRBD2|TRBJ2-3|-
CASSLRGGGADTQYF
TGTGCCAGCAGCTTACGAGGCGGGGGGGCAGATACGCAGTATTTT
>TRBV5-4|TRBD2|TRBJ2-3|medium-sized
CASSSRWGLAGEADTQYF
TGTGCCAGCAGCTCCAGGTGGGGACTAGCGGGGGAGGCAGATACGCAGTATTTT
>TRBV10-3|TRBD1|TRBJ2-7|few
CAIGGQDRYEQYF
TGTGCCATCGGAGGACAGGATCGATACGAGCAGTACTTC
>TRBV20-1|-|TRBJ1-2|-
CSAGDPIGGYGYTF
TGCAGTGCTGGGGACCCCATTGGAGGGTATGGCTACACCTTC
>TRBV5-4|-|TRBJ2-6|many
CASFSGANVLTF
TGTGCCAGCTTCTCTGGGGCCAACGTCCTGACTTTC
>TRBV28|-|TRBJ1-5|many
CASSLGRLATQPQHF
TGTGCCAGCAGTCTAGGGCGTCTGGCTACTCAGCCCCAGCATTTT
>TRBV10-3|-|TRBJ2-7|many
CAISEGWYEQYF
TGTGCCATCAGTGAAGGATGGTACGAGCAGTACTTC
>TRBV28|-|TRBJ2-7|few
CASSPQGGSYEQYF
TGTGCCAGCAGTCCCCAAGGGGGCTCCTACGAGCAGTACTTC
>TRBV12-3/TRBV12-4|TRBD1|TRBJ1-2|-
CASSRDRFNYGYTF
TGTGCCAGCAGTAGGGACAGGTTTAACTATGGCTACACCTTC
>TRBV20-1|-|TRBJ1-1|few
CSARNPVQAFF
TGCAGTGCTAGAAATCCGGTTCAAGCTTTCTTT
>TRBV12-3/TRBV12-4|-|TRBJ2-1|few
CASSTRAEPKQFF
TGTGCCAGCAGTACTAGGGCTGAGCCGAAGCAGTTCTTC
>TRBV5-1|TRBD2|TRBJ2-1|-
CASSSSSGGVQDEQFF
TGCGCCAGCAGCTCCTCTAGCGGGGGGGTGCAGGATGAGCAGTTCTTC
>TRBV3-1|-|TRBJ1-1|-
CASSQEVGYTEAFF
TGTGCCAGCAGCCAAGAAGTCGGGTACACTGAAGCTTTCTTT
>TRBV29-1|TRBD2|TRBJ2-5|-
CSVELPEGGGLETQYF
TGCAGCGTTGAACTCCCTGAGGGCGGGGGGTTGGAGACCCAGTACTTC
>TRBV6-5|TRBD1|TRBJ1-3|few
CASSRGGQLSGNTIYF
TGTGCCAGCAGTCGAGGGGGACAGCTCTCTGGAAACACCATATATTTT
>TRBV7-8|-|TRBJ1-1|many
CASSSWGTEAFF
TGTGCCAGCAGCTCGTGGGGGACTGAAGCTTTCTTT
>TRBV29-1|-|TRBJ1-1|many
CSVVDGATEAFF
TGCAGCGTTGTTGACGGGGCCACTGAAGCTTTCTTT
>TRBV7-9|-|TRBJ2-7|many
CASSTDSYEQYF
TGTGCCAGCAGCACCGACAGCTACGAGCAGTACTTC
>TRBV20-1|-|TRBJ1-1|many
CSARDWVGSPNTEAFF
TGCAGTGCTAGAGATTGGGTAGGGAGTCCAAACACTGAAGCTTTCTTT
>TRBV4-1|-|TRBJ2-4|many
CASSQERTTGDIQYF
TGCGCCAGCAGCCAAGAAAGGACTACAGGGGACATTCAGTACTTC
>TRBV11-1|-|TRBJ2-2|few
CASSLARGNTGELFF
TGTGCCAGCAGCTTAGCGAGGGGGAACACCGGGGAGCTGTTTTTT
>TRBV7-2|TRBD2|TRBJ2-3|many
CASSLSYGGGTDTQYF
TGTGCCAGCAGCTTGTCGTACGGGGGGGGCACAGATACGCAGTATTTT
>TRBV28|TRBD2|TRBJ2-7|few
CASSPGGIYEQYF
TGTGCCAGCAGTCCCGGGGGGATTTACGAGCAGTACTTC
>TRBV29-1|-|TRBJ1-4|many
CSVARHDNEKLFF
TGCAGCGTTGCTCGTCATGATAATGAAAAACTGTTTTTT
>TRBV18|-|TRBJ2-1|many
CASSPEWEDNEQFF
TGTGCCAGCTCACCAGAATGGGAAGACAATGAGCAGTTCTTC
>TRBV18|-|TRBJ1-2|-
CASSPSSGYTF
TGTGCCAGCTCACCAAGTAGCGGCTACACCTTC
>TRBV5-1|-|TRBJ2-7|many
CASSLGGLGYEQYF
TGCGCCAGCAGCTTGGGAGGCTTGGGGTACGAGCAGTACTTC
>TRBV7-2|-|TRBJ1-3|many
CASSLVEGRLSGNTIYF
TGTGCCAGCAGCTTAGTTGAGGGACGCCTCTCTGGAAACACCATATATTTT
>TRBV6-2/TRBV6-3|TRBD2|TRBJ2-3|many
CASSYPTWTSGRTDTQYF
TGTGCCAGCAGTTACCCAACCTGGACTAGCGGCCGCACAGATACGCAGTATTTT
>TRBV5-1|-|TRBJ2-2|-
CASRKTDTNTGELFF
TGCGCCAGCAGAAAGACAGATACGAACACCGGGGAGCTGTTTTTT
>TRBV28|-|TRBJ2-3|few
CASSLGPTDTQYF
TGTGCCAGCAGTTTAGGCCCCACAGATACGCAGTATTTT
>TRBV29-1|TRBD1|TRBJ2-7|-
CSVVPGQGVYEQYF
TGCAGCGTCGTTCCGGGACAGGGGGTCTACGAGCAGTACTTC